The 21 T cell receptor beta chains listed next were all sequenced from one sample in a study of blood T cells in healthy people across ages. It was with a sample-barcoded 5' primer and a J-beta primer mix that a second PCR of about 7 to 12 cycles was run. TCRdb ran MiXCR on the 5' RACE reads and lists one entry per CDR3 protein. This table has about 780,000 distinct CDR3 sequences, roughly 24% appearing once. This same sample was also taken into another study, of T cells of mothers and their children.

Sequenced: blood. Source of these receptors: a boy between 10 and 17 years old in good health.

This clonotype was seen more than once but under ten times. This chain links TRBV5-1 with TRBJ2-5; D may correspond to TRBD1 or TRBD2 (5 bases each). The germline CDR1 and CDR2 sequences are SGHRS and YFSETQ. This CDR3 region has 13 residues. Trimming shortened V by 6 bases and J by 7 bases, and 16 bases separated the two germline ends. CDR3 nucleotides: TGCGCCAGCACCCTTGAGGGGTCCGGGACCCAGTACTTC. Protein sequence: CASTLEGSGTQYF.

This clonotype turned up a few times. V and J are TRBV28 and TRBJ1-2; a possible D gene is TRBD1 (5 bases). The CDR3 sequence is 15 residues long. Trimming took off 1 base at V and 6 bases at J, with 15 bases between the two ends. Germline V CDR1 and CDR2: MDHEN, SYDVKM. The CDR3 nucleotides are TGTGCCAGCAGTTTATCGGGGCATGACCAGCATGGCTACACCTTC. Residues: CASSLSGHDQHGYTF.

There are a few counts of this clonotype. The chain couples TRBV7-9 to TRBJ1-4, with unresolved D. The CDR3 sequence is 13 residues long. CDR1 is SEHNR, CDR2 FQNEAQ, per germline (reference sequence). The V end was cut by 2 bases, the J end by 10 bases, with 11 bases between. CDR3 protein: CASSLWASRKLFF. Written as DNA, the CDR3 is TGTGCCAGCAGCTTATGGGCGAGTCGAAAACTGTTTTTT. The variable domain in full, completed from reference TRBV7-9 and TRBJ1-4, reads DTGVSQNPRHKITKRGQNVTFRCDPISEHNRLYWYRQTLGQGPEFLTYFQNEAQLEKSRLLSDRFSAERPKGSFSTLEIQRTEQGDSAMYLCASSLWASRKLFFGSGTQLSVL.

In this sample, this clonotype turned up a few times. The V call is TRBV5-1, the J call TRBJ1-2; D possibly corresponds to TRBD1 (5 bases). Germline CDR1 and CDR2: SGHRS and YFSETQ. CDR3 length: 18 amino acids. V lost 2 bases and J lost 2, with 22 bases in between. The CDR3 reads CASSFNSRRLGANYGYTF. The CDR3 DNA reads TGCGCCAGCAGCTTTAATTCCAGACGTCTTGGGGCGAACTATGGCTACACCTTC.

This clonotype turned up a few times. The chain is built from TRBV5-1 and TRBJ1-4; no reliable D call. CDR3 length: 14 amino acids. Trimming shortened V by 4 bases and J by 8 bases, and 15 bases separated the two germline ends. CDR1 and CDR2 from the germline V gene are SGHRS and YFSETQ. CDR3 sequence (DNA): TGCGCCAGCAGCGAGGTGGAGGGAGTGGAAAAACTGTTTTTT. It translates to CASSEVEGVEKLFF.

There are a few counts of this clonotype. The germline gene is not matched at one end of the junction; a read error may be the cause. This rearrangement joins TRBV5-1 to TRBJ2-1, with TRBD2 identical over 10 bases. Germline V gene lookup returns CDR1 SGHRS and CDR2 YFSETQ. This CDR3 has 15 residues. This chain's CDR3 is CAGSLRLAGNNEQFF. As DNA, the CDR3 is TGCGCCGGCAGCCTTAGACTAGCGGGTAACAATGAGCAGTTCTTC.

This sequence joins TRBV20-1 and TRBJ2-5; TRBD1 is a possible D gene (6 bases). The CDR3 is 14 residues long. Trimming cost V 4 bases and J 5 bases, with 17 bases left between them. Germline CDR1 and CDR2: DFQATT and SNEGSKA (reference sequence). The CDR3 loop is CSATWDKAGETQYF. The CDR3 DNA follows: TGCAGTGCTACCTGGGACAAGGCCGGGGAGACCCAGTACTTC.

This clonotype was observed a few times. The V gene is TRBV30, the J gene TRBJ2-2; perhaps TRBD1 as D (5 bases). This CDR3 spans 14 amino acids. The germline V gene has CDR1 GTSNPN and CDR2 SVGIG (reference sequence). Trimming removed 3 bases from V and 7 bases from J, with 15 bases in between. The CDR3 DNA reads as TGTGCCTGGAGCGTAGACAGCCTCTTCGGGGAGCTGTTTTTT. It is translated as CAWSVDSLFGELFF.

The CDR3 protein is CAWAGLAGAYEQYF. The CDR3 bases are TGTGCCTGGGCGGGACTAGCGGGGGCGTACGAGCAGTACTTC. The chain employs TRBV30 and TRBJ2-7; 14 nucleotides match TRBD2. The V segment lost 5 bases and the J segment 4 bases; nucleotides outside the gene matches: 4. Germline lookup yields CDR1 GTSNPN and CDR2 SVGIG (reference sequence). This CDR3 region has 14 residues. Using reference TRBV30 and TRBJ2-7 for the parts outside the CDR3, the full variable domain is SQTIHQWPATLVQPVGSPLSLECTVEGTSNPNLYWYRQAAGRGLQLLFYSVGIGQISSEVPQNLSASRPQDRQFILSSKKLLLSDSGFYLCAWAGLAGAYEQYFGPGTRLTVT.

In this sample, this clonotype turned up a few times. CDR3 sequence: CAISEERDRTEAFF. CDR3 nucleotide sequence: TGTGCCATCAGTGAGGAGAGGGATCGGACTGAAGCTTTCTTT. The chain couples TRBV10-3 to TRBJ1-1; no clear D gene. Germline-derived CDR1 and CDR2 are ENHRY and SYGVKD. This CDR3 is built from 14 residues. V was cut by 2 bases and J by 5 bases, with 12 bases left in between.

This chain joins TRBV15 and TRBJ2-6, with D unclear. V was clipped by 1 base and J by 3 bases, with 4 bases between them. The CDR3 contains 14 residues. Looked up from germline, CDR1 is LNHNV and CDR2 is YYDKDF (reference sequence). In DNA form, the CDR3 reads TGTGCCACCAGCAGAGCAGGTGGGGCCAACGTCCTGACTTTC. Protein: CATSRAGGANVLTF.

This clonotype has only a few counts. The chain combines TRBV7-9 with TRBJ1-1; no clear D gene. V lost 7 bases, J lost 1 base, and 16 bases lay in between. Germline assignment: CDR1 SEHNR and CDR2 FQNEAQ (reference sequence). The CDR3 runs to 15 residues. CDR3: CASTRGSGRNTEAFF. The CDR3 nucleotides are TGTGCCAGCACCAGAGGCAGCGGGCGGAACACTGAAGCTTTCTTT.

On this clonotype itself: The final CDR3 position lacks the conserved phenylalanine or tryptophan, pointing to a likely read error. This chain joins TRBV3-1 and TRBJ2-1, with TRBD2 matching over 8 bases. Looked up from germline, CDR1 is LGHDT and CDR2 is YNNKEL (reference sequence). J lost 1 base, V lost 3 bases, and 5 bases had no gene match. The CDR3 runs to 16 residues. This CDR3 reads CASSHTLAGSYNEQFL. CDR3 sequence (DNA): TGTGCCAGCAGCCACACCTTAGCGGGGTCCTACAATGAGCAGTTCCTC.

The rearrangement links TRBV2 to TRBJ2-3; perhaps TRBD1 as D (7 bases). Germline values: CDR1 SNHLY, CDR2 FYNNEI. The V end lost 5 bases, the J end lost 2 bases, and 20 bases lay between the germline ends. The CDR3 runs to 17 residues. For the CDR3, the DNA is TGTGCCAGCAGTTTCCGACTGGAGGGGGCCCCCACAGATACGCAGTATTTT. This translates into CASSFRLEGAPTDTQYF. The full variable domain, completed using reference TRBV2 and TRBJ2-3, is EPEVTQTPSHQVTQMGQEVILRCVPISNHLYFYWYRQILGQKVEFLVSFYNNEISEKSEIFDDQFSVERPDGSNFTLKIRSTKLEDSAMYFCASSFRLEGAPTDTQYFGPGTRLTVL.

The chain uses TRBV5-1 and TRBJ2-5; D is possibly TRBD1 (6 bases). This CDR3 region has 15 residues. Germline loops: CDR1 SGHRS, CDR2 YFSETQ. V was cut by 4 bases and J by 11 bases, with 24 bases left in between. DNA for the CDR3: TGCGCCAGCAGCCCGGGGACAACCGCCTCTGAGGAGCAGTACTTC. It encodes CASSPGTTASEEQYF.

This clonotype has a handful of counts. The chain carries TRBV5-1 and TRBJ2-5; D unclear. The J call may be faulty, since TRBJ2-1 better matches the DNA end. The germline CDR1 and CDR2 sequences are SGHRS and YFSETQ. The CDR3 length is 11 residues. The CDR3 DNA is TGCGCCAGCAGCTTCCAGGTTGAGCAGTTCTTC. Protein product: CASSFQVEQFF.

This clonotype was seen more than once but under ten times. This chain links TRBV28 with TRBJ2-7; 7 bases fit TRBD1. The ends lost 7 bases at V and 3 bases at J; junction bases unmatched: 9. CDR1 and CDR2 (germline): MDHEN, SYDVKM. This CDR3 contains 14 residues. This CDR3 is CASTYDRVGYEQYF. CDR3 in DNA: TGTGCCAGCACTTATGACAGGGTGGGCTACGAGCAGTACTTC. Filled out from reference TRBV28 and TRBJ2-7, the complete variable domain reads DVKVTQSSRYLVKRTGEKVFLECVQDMDHENMFWYRQDPGLGLRLIYFSYDVKMKEKGDIPEGYSVSREKKERFSLILESASTNQTSMYLCASTYDRVGYEQYFGPGTRLTVT.

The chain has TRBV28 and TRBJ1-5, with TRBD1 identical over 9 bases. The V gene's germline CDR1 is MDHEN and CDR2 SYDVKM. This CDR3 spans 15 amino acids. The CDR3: CSSMTGGVGNQPQHF. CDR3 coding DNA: TGTTCCTCTATGACAGGGGGAGTGGGCAATCAGCCCCAGCATTTT.

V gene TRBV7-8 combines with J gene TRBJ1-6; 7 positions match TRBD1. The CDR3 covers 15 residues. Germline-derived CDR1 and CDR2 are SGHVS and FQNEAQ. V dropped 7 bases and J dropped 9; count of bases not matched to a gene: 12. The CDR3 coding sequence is TGTGCCAGCACTTTAGAAGGGGGCGAAGGTTCACCCCTCCACTTT. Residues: CASTLEGGEGSPLHF.

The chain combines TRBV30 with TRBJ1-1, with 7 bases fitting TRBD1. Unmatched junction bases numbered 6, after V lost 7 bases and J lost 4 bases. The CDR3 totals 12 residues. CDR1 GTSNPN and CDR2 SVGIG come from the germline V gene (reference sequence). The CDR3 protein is CAFRQGGTEAFF. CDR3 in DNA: TGTGCCTTCAGACAGGGCGGCACTGAAGCTTTCTTT.

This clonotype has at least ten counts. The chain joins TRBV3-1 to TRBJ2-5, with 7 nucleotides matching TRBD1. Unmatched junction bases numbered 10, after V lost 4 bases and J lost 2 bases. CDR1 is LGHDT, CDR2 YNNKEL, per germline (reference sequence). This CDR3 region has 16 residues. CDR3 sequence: CASSPVDRVRQETQYF. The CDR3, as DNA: TGTGCCAGCAGCCCCGTCGACAGGGTGAGACAAGAGACCCAGTACTTC.